Below, 3 T cell receptor beta chains from the same sample are listed, as sequenced in a study of blood T cell repertoires in COVID-19. Clones were read by immunoSEQ multiplex PCR, and TCRdb kept only the in-frame ones, dropping some. The table shows some 240,000 clones, with 75% to 90% occurring only once. The sample consisted of peripheral blood. The receptors originated from a woman between 65 and 79 years old with COVID-19, enrolled during active disease.

The chain couples TRBV4-1 to TRBJ1-5; D is unclear. The CDR3 spans 19 residues. The V gene lost 3 bases and the J gene lost 0 bases, with 21 bases spanning the gap. The germline V gene encodes CDR1 MGHRA and CDR2 YSYEKL. CDR3 amino acids: CASSQPPSRAAYSNQPQHF. The CDR3 nucleotides read TGCGCCAGCAGCCAGCCCCCCTCGAGAGCAGCGTATAGCAATCAGCCCCAGCATTTT.

The chain combines TRBV24-1 with TRBJ2-3; D not resolved. Trimming took 6 bases from V and 4 from J, leaving 19 bases between them. In germline, CDR1 is KGHDR, CDR2 SFDVKD. The CDR3 consists of 16 residues. CDR3 in DNA: TGTGCCACCAGTCCGCAAGATTCTAATTTCGCAGATACGCAGTATTTT. As protein: CATSPQDSNFADTQYF.

This clone has ten or more counts. This chain joins TRBV27 and TRBJ2-3; D is perhaps TRBD1 (5 bases). Looked up from germline, CDR1 is MNHEY and CDR2 is SMNVEV (reference sequence). The CDR3 totals 16 residues. V dropped 5 bases and J dropped 0 bases, with 15 bases sitting between them. The CDR3 here is CASSTKDIVSTDTQYF. DNA for the CDR3: TGTGCCAGCAGTACGAAGGACATAGTGAGCACAGATACGCAGTATTTT.